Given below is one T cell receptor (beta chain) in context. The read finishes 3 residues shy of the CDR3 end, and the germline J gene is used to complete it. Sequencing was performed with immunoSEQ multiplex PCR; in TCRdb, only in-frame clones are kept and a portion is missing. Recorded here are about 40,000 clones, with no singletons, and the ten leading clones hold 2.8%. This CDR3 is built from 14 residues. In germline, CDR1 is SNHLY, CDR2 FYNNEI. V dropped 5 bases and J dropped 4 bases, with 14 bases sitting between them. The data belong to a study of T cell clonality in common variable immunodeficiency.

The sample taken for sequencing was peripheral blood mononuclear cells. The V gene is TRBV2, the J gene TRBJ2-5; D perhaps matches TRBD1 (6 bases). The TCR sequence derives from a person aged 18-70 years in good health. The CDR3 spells CASSNQGLRETQYF. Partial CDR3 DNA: TGTGCCAGCAGTAACCAGGGGCTCCGAGAGACC.